These 24 T cell receptor beta chains came from one sample sequenced in a study of shared clonotypes between healthy human individuals. Clones were sequenced by immunoSEQ multiplex PCR, and TCRdb holds only the in-frame ones, with some missing. The sample consists of roughly 1 million clones, about 84% of them appearing once. The sample was memory CD4+ T cells from PBMCs. Subset given: CD45RA-negative fraction. The receptors shown here come from a man in his late teens or twenties in good health. Some clones in this sample may be carry-over from other donors' samples.

CDR3 in amino acids: CASRLAVGTGELFF. DNA for the CDR3: TGTGCCAGCAGGCTAGCGGTAGGCACCGGGGAGCTGTTTTTT. V usage is TRBV2 and J usage is TRBJ2-2; TRBD2 matches 7 bases. The CDR3 spans 14 residues. Germline values: CDR1 SNHLY, CDR2 FYNNEI. Trimming at V came to 6 bases and at J to 4 bases, leaving 5 bases not matched to a gene.

The rearrangement links TRBV13 to TRBJ2-2; no firm D call. The ends were cut back, 5 bases at V and 0 bases at J, with 22 bases in the middle. The CDR3 is 19 residues long. Germline assignment: CDR1 PRHDT and CDR2 FYEKMQ (reference sequence). CDR3 sequence: CASSPNPYTVDANTGELFF. The CDR3 coding sequence is TGTGCCAGCAGCCCAAACCCCTACACAGTTGACGCGAACACCGGGGAGCTGTTTTTT. Complete variable domain (other parts from reference TRBV13 and TRBJ2-2): AAGVIQSPRHLIKEKRETATLKCYPIPRHDTVYWYQQGPGQDPQFLISFYEKMQSDKGSIPDRFSAQQFSDYHSELNMSSLELGDSALYFCASSPNPYTVDANTGELFFGEGSRLTVL.

The chain has TRBV6-5 and TRBJ2-5; D remains ambiguous. CDR1 and CDR2 (germline): MNHEY, SVGAGI. Between the trimmed V and J ends, which lost 0 bases and 2 bases, there was a span of 10 bases. This CDR3 spans 15 amino acids. Here the CDR3 reads CASSYSGIVQETQYF. The CDR3 nucleotides read TGTGCCAGCAGTTACTCAGGGATTGTTCAAGAGACCCAGTACTTC.

This clone was seen a handful of times. The chain combines TRBV11-2 with TRBJ1-2, with a possible D match to TRBD1 (5 bases). The germline CDR1 and CDR2 sequences are SGHAT and FQNNGV. The CDR3 is 15 residues long. Trimming removed 5 bases at V and 7 bases at J, with 20 bases between. CDR3 sequence (DNA): TGTGCCAGCAGCCCACAACGGGGGGTGATGTCTGGCTACACCTTC. This codes for CASSPQRGVMSGYTF.

The gene calls are TRBV4-2 and TRBJ1-1, with D hard to call. V shed 7 bases and J shed 4 bases, with 13 bases lying between them. This CDR3 contains 13 residues. Germline CDR1 LGHNA, CDR2 YNFKEQ. The CDR3 DNA follows: TGTGCCAGCACCCGAAATTTGGTCACTGAAGCTTTCTTT. Its translation is CASTRNLVTEAFF.

The genes are TRBV5-6 and TRBJ2-2; D perhaps matches TRBD1 (6 bases). V lost 4 bases and J 1 base, leaving 8 bases between the germline ends. Germline V CDR1 and CDR2: SGHDT, YYEEEE. This CDR3 comprises 14 residues. The CDR3 region has the DNA TGTGCCAGCAGCCGGGGACAGAACACCGGGGAGCTGTTTTTT. It yields the protein CASSRGQNTGELFF. Full variable domain (outside the CDR3, taken from reference TRBV5-6 and TRBJ2-2): DAGVTQSPTHLIKTRGQQVTLRCSPKSGHDTVSWYQQALGQGPQFIFQYYEEEERQRGNFPDRFSGHQFPNYSSELNVNALLLGDSALYLCASSRGQNTGELFFGEGSRLTVL.

The chain combines TRBV5-1 with TRBJ1-1; D is ambiguous. Germline values: CDR1 SGHRS, CDR2 YFSETQ. The V and J ends lost 4 bases and 6 bases respectively, with 13 bases between them. The CDR3 loop spans 13 amino acids. CDR3 loop: CASSRGRVAEAFF. CDR3 DNA sequence: TGCGCCAGCAGCCGAGGGCGGGTCGCTGAAGCTTTCTTT.

The rearrangement links TRBV28 to TRBJ1-2, with D possibly TRBD1 on 5 matching bases. The CDR3 loop spans 13 amino acids. Germline loops: CDR1 MDHEN, CDR2 SYDVKM. V lost 4 bases and J 6 bases, leaving 12 bases between the germline ends. CDR3 DNA sequence: TGTGCCAGCAGTTCACGACAGTCCAATGGCTACACCTTC. This sequence encodes CASSSRQSNGYTF.

The chain combines TRBV7-3 with TRBJ2-5; D is undetermined. The germline gives CDR1 SGHTA, CDR2 FQGTGA. The CDR3 extends over 13 amino acids. V dropped 3 bases and J dropped 4 bases, with 9 bases sitting between them. The CDR3 here is CASSFASSETQYF. As DNA, the CDR3 is TGTGCCAGCAGCTTTGCCTCCTCAGAGACCCAGTACTTC.

Notes on this clone: With a much larger clone just one base away, this may be a read error. This chain joins TRBV5-4 and TRBJ2-1; D ambiguous. Germline loops: CDR1 SGHNT, CDR2 YYREEE (reference sequence). V was cut by 0 bases and J by 0 bases, with 4 bases left in between. The CDR3 is made up of 14 amino acids. The DNA of the CDR3 is TGTGCCAGCAGCTTGGAGAGCTCCTACAATGAGCAGTTCTTC. Residues: CASSLESSYNEQFF.

Points on this clone: A much larger clonotype is one base distant, so this may be a read error. The chain is built from TRBV28 and TRBJ1-5, with D possibly matching TRBD1 (5 bases). This CDR3 has 17 residues. Germline V gives CDR1 MDHEN, CDR2 SYDVKM. Trimming removed 2 bases at V and 1 base at J, with 15 bases between. Here the CDR3 reads CASSLPGGVLSNQPQHF. The DNA for the CDR3 is TGTGCCAGCAGTTTACCCGGGGGAGTGTTAAGCAATCAGCCCCAGCATTTT.

The V and J genes are TRBV2 and TRBJ2-3; the match to TRBD2 covers 9 bases. The CDR3 totals 16 residues. V was pared by 4 bases and J by 3 bases, with 8 bases of the junction left unmatched. Germline-derived CDR1 and CDR2 are SNHLY and FYNNEI. Here the CDR3 reads CASSGRGGRATDTQYF. The CDR3, as DNA: TGTGCCAGCAGTGGAAGGGGCGGGAGGGCAACAGATACGCAGTATTTT.

The CDR3 loop reads CASSTVGQMNTEAFF. The CDR3 nucleotides read TGTGCCAGCTCAACCGTGGGACAGATGAACACTGAAGCTTTCTTT. J is TRBJ1-1 and V is TRBV9; 7 positions match TRBD1. Germline loops: CDR1 SGDLS, CDR2 YYNGEE. The CDR3 runs to 15 residues. V shed 7 bases, J shed 0 bases, and the junction held 9 bases outside the gene matches.

This rearrangement joins TRBV5-4 to TRBJ1-5, with 8 positions matching TRBD1. This CDR3 comprises 12 residues. Germline CDR1 SGHNT, CDR2 YYREEE (reference sequence). V gave up 4 bases and J gave up 15 bases; unmatched junction bases: 9. Here the CDR3 DNA reads TGTGCCAGCAGCGCCGGGACAGGAGAGGGGCATTTT. It translates to CASSAGTGEGHF.

This clone was seen just once. V usage is TRBV7-3 and J usage is TRBJ2-2; D remains unclear. Germline V lookup: CDR1 SGHTA, CDR2 FQGTGA. Trimming stripped 4 bases from V and 5 bases from J, with 11 bases between. The CDR3 runs to 14 residues. The CDR3 coding sequence is TGTGCCAGCAGCTCCCTCCTTAGTACCGGGGAGCTGTTTTTT. Its translation is CASSSLLSTGELFF. Full variable domain (outside the CDR3, taken from reference TRBV7-3 and TRBJ2-2): GAGVSQTPSNKVTEKGKYVELRCDPISGHTALYWYRQSLGQGPEFLIYFQGTGAADDSGLPNDRFFAVRPEGSVSTLKIQRTERGDSAVYLCASSSLLSTGELFFGEGSRLTVL.

This clone was counted a single time. CDR3 sequence: CASSLLPVYSGNTIYF. Here the CDR3 DNA reads TGCGCCAGCAGCTTGCTTCCAGTTTACTCTGGAAACACCATATATTTT. The V call is TRBV5-1, the J call TRBJ1-3; D is unclear. Germline assignment: CDR1 SGHRS and CDR2 YFSETQ. There are 16 residues in the CDR3. Trimming left V 1 base short and J 0 bases short, with 11 bases between.

This clone was observed a few times. Within the sample, other DNA sequences also encode this same CDR3. J is TRBJ2-5 and V is TRBV5-1; D is perhaps TRBD1 or TRBD2 (5 bases each). The CDR3 covers 13 residues. Trimming left V 0 bases short and J 2 bases short, with 5 bases between. The germline V gene encodes CDR1 SGHRS and CDR2 YFSETQ. CDR3 DNA: TGCGCCAGCAGCTTGGGGGGGCAAGAGACCCAGTACTTC. Translating gives CASSLGGQETQYF.

The chain recombines TRBV19 with TRBJ2-3; D uncertain. Germline assignment: CDR1 LNHDA and CDR2 SQIVND (reference sequence). The CDR3 is 12 amino acids. The V end was cut by 1 base, the J end by 4 bases, with 3 bases between. The chain's CDR3 is CASSIVADTQYF. As DNA, the CDR3 is TGTGCCAGTAGTATAGTCGCAGATACGCAGTATTTT.

This clone was recorded at least ten times. The J gene is TRBJ2-5, the V gene TRBV7-2, with D maybe TRBD2 (6 bases). Germline values: CDR1 SGHTA, CDR2 FQGNSA. V shed 3 bases and J shed 4 bases, with 15 bases lying between them. The CDR3 totals 15 residues. CDR3 amino acids: CASSFRALGGETQYF. Written as DNA, the CDR3 is TGTGCCAGCAGCTTCAGGGCATTGGGGGGAGAGACCCAGTACTTC.

The chain employs TRBV19 and TRBJ1-1; D not resolved. The CDR3 extends over 13 amino acids. Trimming took off 4 bases at V and 4 bases at J, with 10 bases between the two ends. Germline CDR1 LNHDA, CDR2 SQIVND (reference sequence). CDR3 sequence reads: CASSTVAGTEAFF. CDR3 nucleotide sequence: TGTGCCAGTAGTACGGTAGCAGGCACTGAAGCTTTCTTT.

As regards this clone: Other DNA sequences of this sample code for an identical CDR3. J is TRBJ1-1 and V is TRBV5-1, with 9 positions matching TRBD1. CDR3 length: 14 residues. Germline assignment: CDR1 SGHRS and CDR2 YFSETQ. With V trimmed by 4 bases and J by 4 bases, 5 bases remained unmatched. DNA of the CDR3: TGCGCCAGCAGCCCTTTGACAGGGGGCACTGAAGCTTTCTTT. The encoded protein is CASSPLTGGTEAFF.

The J gene is TRBJ2-2, the V gene TRBV27, with D unclear. The length of the CDR3 is 14 residues. V was cut by 5 bases and J by 4 bases, with 11 bases left in between. Germline lookup yields CDR1 MNHEY and CDR2 SMNVEV (reference sequence). The DNA for the CDR3 is TGTGCCAGCAGTCAATCAAGATTCACCGGGGAGCTGTTTTTT. As protein: CASSQSRFTGELFF.

This clone was detected ten times or more. Distinct nucleotide sequences in the sample also encode this CDR3. V is TRBV6-1 and J is TRBJ2-7, with a weak D call TRBD2 (6 bases). Per the germline V gene, CDR1 is MNHNS and CDR2 is SASEGT. V gave up 4 bases and J gave up 1 base, with 14 bases separating them. The CDR3 consists of 15 residues. The CDR3 is CASSVSGSESYEQYF. The CDR3 DNA reads as TGTGCCAGCAGTGTGTCCGGGAGCGAGTCCTACGAGCAGTACTTC.

This clone was picked up many times. The chain recombines TRBV5-1 with TRBJ2-1; weak D call: TRBD1 (6 bases). The germline V gene has CDR1 SGHRS and CDR2 YFSETQ. Trimming left V 4 bases short and J 4 bases short, with 12 bases between. The length of the CDR3 is 14 residues. The CDR3 DNA reads as TGCGCCAGCAGCAAGGACAGAGATTACAATGAGCAGTTCTTC. This codes for CASSKDRDYNEQFF.